This TCR beta chain was captured by sequencing in a study of blood T cells in healthy people across ages (dated by TCRdb to about 2015). Regarding the research as a whole: In model experiments, roughly one uniquely barcoded TCR beta cDNA molecule per two T cells was captured by template switching. To avoid experimental bias, donors of different ages were distributed randomly across sequencing lanes. The study measured age-related changes in TCR beta repertoire diversity using deep sequencing normalized with unique cDNA molecular identifiers. For two donors (one aged 18 to 30 and one aged 80 or older), the study analyzed two additional independent replicas of 1 million unique cDNA reads from the same blood draw. Donors were grouped into four age groups: young (average 16 years), middle-aged (39), aged (over 55) and long-lived (over 80).

Study-wide findings and limitations: Donor CMV infection status was unknown, potentially confounding age-related changes in expanded clonotypes. As age increased, observed TCR beta diversity per million T cells dropped in a roughly linear way, and a significant reduction was already evident by age roughly 40. Observed TCR beta diversity correlated strongly with the percentage of naive T cells measured by flow cytometry. Conclusive comparison of naive and antigen-experienced compartments was prevented by the profiling of bulk unsorted PBMCs. Compared with the aged group, the long-lived group had more naive CD4+ T cells, fewer expanded clones and increased TCR diversity, a pattern suggesting age selection. Total diversity estimates from one million sequenced T cells were considered lower bounds and underestimates.

Donors were 30 to 45 systemically healthy Caucasian individuals from Russia aged roughly 6 to 90 years. Each donor gave about 11 milliliters of peripheral blood, drawn into EDTA-treated Vacutainer tubes. PBMCs were isolated by Ficoll-Paque density-gradient centrifugation, with at least 6 million obtained per sample. Total RNA was extracted from PBMCs with Trizol reagent, with at least 6 micrograms obtained per sample. For every donor, flow cytometry on a PBMC aliquot measured the percentage of naive CD45RAhigh/CD27high T cells. Library construction relied on 5' RACE. Sequencing was carried out with an Illumina HiSeq 2500. A second PCR of roughly 7 to 11 cycles was performed with a sample-barcoded 5' primer and a J-beta primer mix. A unique molecular identifier was introduced onto each TCR beta cDNA molecule by a template-switch 5' adaptor carrying 12 random nucleotides. Each sample yielded at least 2.5 million CDR3-containing paired-end reads. First-strand cDNA synthesis was performed from all RNA using the Mint cDNA synthesis kit, with priming by a TRBC-specific oligonucleotide. After uracil-DNA glycosylase treatment, a first 18-cycle PCR used universal primers M1SS and BC2_uni_R on all cDNA. In the original analysis: Normalization of each sample was performed by random selection of 1 million high-quality reads, each carrying a distinct molecular identifier. Reads with shared molecular identifiers were discarded instead of being binned into consensus sequences. CDR3 identification, clonotype clustering and error correction used MiTCR with a Q25 quality threshold and the strictest error-elimination algorithm. A nonparametric unseen species model with Euler transformation was used to estimate lower-bound total TCR beta diversity. TCRdb reworked the public reads: Q25 trimming with fastp, MiXCR clone assembly, productive beta chains retained. Each entry merges the rows of one CDR3 protein and shows their most common DNA and genes. The V and J calls were determined by TCRdb, not by the authors. This sample comprises under 2 million distinct CDR3 sequences, almost 35% of them detected only once. The ten largest clones represent about 10% of the sample.

The CDR3 numbers 18 residues from cysteine through phenylalanine. Only the CDR3 DNA is retained, 54 bases long and in frame from the first base. Unmatched junction bases come to 14, with V trimmed by 3 bases and J by 7 bases. Per the germline V gene (reference sequence), LNHNV is the CDR1 and YYDKDF is the CDR2. On this clonotype itself: Its binding antigen is unknown. The sample holds no much larger clone one base away, and base qualities are not on file.

Material: blood. The receptor's source is a woman under 40 in good health. The chain links TRBV15 with TRBJ2-1; 11 junctional bases match TRBD2. Read as DNA, the sequence is TGTGCCACCAGCAGTATGGGACTAGCGGCCGCCATGGGGAATGAGCAGTTCTTC. Its protein product is CATSSMGLAAAMGNEQFF. Full variable domain (CDR3 extended with the reference TRBV15 and TRBJ2-1 proteins): DAMVIQNPRYQVTQFGKPVTLSCSQTLNHNVMYWYQQKSSQAPKLLFHYYDKDFNNEADTPDNFQSRRPNTSFCFLDIRSPGLGDTAMYLCATSSMGLAAAMGNEQFFGPGTRLTVL.